The present T cell receptor (beta chain) was sequenced within a study of response to subunit inactivated influenza vaccine. TCRdb reprocessed the RT-PCR reads with MiXCR, giving one entry per CDR3 protein. The data contain about 800,000 distinct CDR3 sequences, around 21% of them singletons. The length of the CDR3 is 13 residues. The ends were cut back, 1 base at V and 9 bases at J, with 10 bases in the middle. This TCR was recovered from a man between 45 and 60 years old who received an inactivated influenza vaccine. Sequenced material: PBMCs from blood, taken around 5 days after vaccination. The V call is TRBV12-3 or TRBV12-4, the J call TRBJ2-1, with D perhaps matching TRBD2 (7 bases). The CDR3 DNA is TGTGCCAGCAGTTTAGTAAGGGGGGGTGAGCAGTTCTTC. Protein: CASSLVRGGEQFF.